The 14 T cell receptor beta chains below were found in one sample sequenced in a study of OX40 agonist ivuxolimab in advanced cancers. Libraries were prepared by immunoSEQ multiplex PCR; TCRdb keeps only in-frame clonotypes and omits some of them. The sample yields some 81,000 clones, about four fifths seen once. Sequenced material: CD4+ or CD8+ T cells sorted from blood, taken in a trial of the OX40 agonist ivuxolimab. The receptors derive from an adult with an advanced solid tumor such as melanoma, head and neck, liver or kidney cancer.

This clone was found a few times. The gene calls are TRBV6-1 and TRBJ1-4; D is perhaps TRBD1 (5 bases). From germline, CDR1 is MNHNS and CDR2 SASEGT. The CDR3 totals 11 residues. The germline V and J ends were trimmed by 6 bases and 8 bases, with 7 bases remaining between them. The CDR3 DNA reads as TGTGCCAGCAGAAGGGGAGAAAAACTGTTTTTT. Protein sequence: CASRRGEKLFF.

The rearrangement joins TRBV5-1 to TRBJ2-3; 13 nucleotides align to TRBD2. The germline V gene encodes CDR1 SGHRS and CDR2 YFSETQ. This CDR3 is built from 17 residues. Trimming cost V 3 bases and J 2 bases; bases outside gene matches: 6. CDR3 amino acids: CASSSRTSGGITDTQYF. CDR3 DNA sequence: TGCGCCAGCAGCTCCAGGACTAGCGGGGGTATCACAGATACGCAGTATTTT.

The genes are TRBV11-3 and TRBJ1-1; 7 bases fit TRBD1. CDR3 length: 12 residues. CDR1 and CDR2 (germline): SGHNT, YENEEA. The trim removed 4 bases at V and 10 bases at J, leaving 6 bases unmatched. This CDR3 is CASSSRQGSAFF. CDR3 DNA sequence: TGTGCCAGCAGCTCTCGACAGGGCTCAGCTTTCTTT.

This chain connects TRBV14 to TRBJ2-1; 10 bases agree with TRBD2. V dropped 6 bases and J dropped 2; count of bases not matched to a gene: 4. CDR3 length: 15 amino acids. Per the germline V gene, CDR1 is SGHDN and CDR2 is FVKESK. The CDR3 DNA reads as TGTGCCAGCAGGGCTAGCGGGAGCCCCTACAATGAGCAGTTCTTC. This translates into CASRASGSPYNEQFF.

The chain has TRBV14 and TRBJ2-7; unclear D gene. The CDR3 runs 14 residues. CDR1 SGHDN and CDR2 FVKESK come from the germline V gene. Deletions cut 4 bases from V and 6 bases from J, with 16 bases between. This CDR3 is CASSLLLDPSEQYF. In DNA form, the CDR3 reads TGTGCCAGCAGCCTCCTCTTAGACCCCTCCGAGCAGTACTTC.

The chain recombines TRBV10-3 with TRBJ1-2; possible D gene TRBD1, 6 bases. This CDR3 is built from 11 residues. Germline CDR1 and CDR2: ENHRY and SYGVKD. The V and J ends lost 10 bases and 7 bases respectively, with 13 bases between them. CDR3 protein: CATRGIGGYTF. The CDR3, as DNA: TGTGCCACCAGGGGTATTGGTGGCTACACCTTC.

This chain uses TRBV7-2 with TRBJ2-2; the match to TRBD1 covers 8 bases. CDR3 length: 14 residues. V dropped 5 bases and J dropped 4; count of bases not matched to a gene: 3. The germline V gene has CDR1 SGHTA and CDR2 FQGNSA. CDR3 sequence reads: CASSLDRGTGELFF. CDR3 coding DNA: TGTGCCAGCAGCCTAGACAGGGGCACCGGGGAGCTGTTTTTT.

CDR3 sequence reads: CASSLAIAPTYQFF. Written as DNA, the CDR3 is TGCGCCAGCAGCTTGGCCATAGCGCCGACCTATCAGTTCTTC. This chain links TRBV5-1 with TRBJ2-1, with a possible D match to TRBD2 (5 bases). Germline CDR1 is SGHRS and CDR2 is YFSETQ. There are 14 residues in the CDR3. Trimming removed 0 bases at V and 13 bases at J, with 17 bases between.

The table lists this clone with a few counts. This sequence joins TRBV5-1 and TRBJ1-2; perhaps TRBD1 as D (5 bases). The germline V gene has CDR1 SGHRS and CDR2 YFSETQ. This CDR3 comprises 13 residues. V was cut by 5 bases and J by 0 bases, with 8 bases left in between. In DNA form, the CDR3 reads TGCGCCAGCAGTCGGGGGACTAACTATGGCTACACCTTC. Translated, it gives CASSRGTNYGYTF.

The gene calls are TRBV28 and TRBJ2-7; 12 bases match TRBD2. The CDR3 runs to 17 residues. Germline values: CDR1 MDHEN, CDR2 SYDVKM. The trim removed 3 bases at V and 4 bases at J, leaving 10 bases unmatched. The CDR3 DNA reads as TGTGCCAGCAGTTTTTCACTTCTAGCGGGAGGGCAGTACGAGCAGTACTTC. Protein: CASSFSLLAGGQYEQYF.

This clone was seen once. The CDR3 region has the DNA TGCGCCAGCAGCTTGACCGCCGGGGAGCTGTTTTTT. This sequence encodes CASSLTAGELFF. The chain has TRBV5-1 and TRBJ2-2, with D uncertain. There are 12 residues in the CDR3. Deletions cut 1 base from V and 6 bases from J, with 4 bases between. CDR1 is SGHRS and CDR2 is YFSETQ in the germline V gene.

This clone was counted once. V gene TRBV6-5 combines with J gene TRBJ2-5; 7 positions agree with TRBD1. With the DNA end fitting TRBJ2-7 better, the J assignment may be wrong. The V gene's germline CDR1 is MNHEY and CDR2 SVGAGI. The CDR3 contains 15 residues. The CDR3 sequence: CASSIPGQRAYEQYF. Here the CDR3 DNA reads TGTGCCAGCAGTATCCCGGGACAGCGAGCCTACGAGCAGTACTTC.

The J gene is TRBJ2-6, the V gene TRBV27; D possibly corresponds to TRBD2 (5 bases). The germline V and J ends were trimmed by 7 bases and 0 bases, with 7 bases remaining between them. This CDR3 comprises 14 residues. Germline V gene sequence: CDR1 MNHEY, CDR2 SMNVEV (reference sequence). DNA for the CDR3: TGTGCCAGCAATCGGGGCTCTGGGGCCAACGTCCTGACTTTC. Protein: CASNRGSGANVLTF. Based on the CDR3 plus reference TRBV27 and TRBJ2-6, the full variable domain is EAQVTQNPRYLITVTGKKLTVTCSQNMNHEYMSWYRQDPGLGLRQIYYSMNVEVTDKGDVPEGYKVSRKEKRNFPLILESPSPNQTSLYFCASNRGSGANVLTFGAGSRLTVL.

This clone was counted only a few times. This rearrangement joins TRBV30 to TRBJ2-3, with D possibly matching TRBD2 (5 bases). Germline V gene data show CDR1 as GTSNPN and CDR2 as SVGIG (reference sequence). Trimming removed 7 bases at V and 6 bases at J, with 23 bases between. There are 15 residues in the CDR3. The CDR3 nucleotides read TGTGCCTCGGCGGGTGGTGGGCTTACGCGGGATACGCAGTATTTT. Translated, it gives CASAGGGLTRDTQYF.